Each of the 10 T cell receptor beta chains below was sequenced from the same sample in a study of blood T cell repertoires in COVID-19. Generated by immunoSEQ multiplex PCR, the TCRdb table keeps only in-frame clones and is missing some. Of around 180,000 clones listed, around 67% are singletons. Sample: peripheral blood. All receptors come from an elderly woman with acute or convalescent COVID-19.

V usage is TRBV5-8 and J usage is TRBJ2-3, with TRBD2 matching 9 bases. The junction had 8 bases not matched to a gene; V was cut back by 4 bases and J by 2 bases. CDR1 and CDR2 from the germline V gene are SGHTS and YDEGEE. The CDR3 length is 16 residues. CDR3 amino acids: CASSLGLAMNTDTQYF. The CDR3 region has the DNA TGTGCCAGCAGCCTAGGACTAGCGATGAACACAGATACGCAGTATTTT.

The rearrangement uses TRBV2 and TRBJ1-3; D is unresolved. V lost 1 base and J 0 bases, leaving 4 bases between the germline ends. CDR1 and CDR2 from the germline V gene are SNHLY and FYNNEI. The CDR3 sequence is 14 residues long. The CDR3 is CASSEVSSGNTIYF. For the CDR3, the DNA is TGTGCCAGCAGTGAAGTTAGCTCTGGAAACACCATATATTTT.

The V call is TRBV2, the J call TRBJ2-3; 9 positions agree with TRBD2. From germline, CDR1 is SNHLY and CDR2 FYNNEI. This CDR3 is 14 amino acids long. V trimming: 7 bases; J trimming: 5 bases; junction bases outside the gene matches: 7. Written as DNA, the CDR3 is TGTGCCAGCATTTTAGCGGGAGAGGGAGATACGCAGTATTTT. Amino acids: CASILAGEGDTQYF.

This clone appeared a few times. The V and J genes are TRBV6-5 and TRBJ1-6; 10 bases fit TRBD1. The CDR3 consists of 15 residues. The germline V gene encodes CDR1 MNHEY and CDR2 SVGAGI. Losses at the gene ends were 5 bases for V and 10 bases for J; bases not matched to a gene: 8. The CDR3 nucleotides read TGTGCCAGCAGTCCGACGGACAGGGGGACGTCACCCCTCCACTTT. This encodes CASSPTDRGTSPLHF.

This sequence joins TRBV19 and TRBJ1-1, with D tentatively TRBD1 (6 bases). In germline, CDR1 is LNHDA, CDR2 SQIVND (reference sequence). Trimming removed 5 bases at V and 4 bases at J, with 11 bases between. The CDR3 covers 13 residues. In DNA, the CDR3 is TGTGCCAGTAGTCAGGGGACGTTCACTGAAGCTTTCTTT. It specifies CASSQGTFTEAFF.

The chain uses TRBV7-3 and TRBJ2-5, with D possibly matching TRBD2 (5 bases). Trimming took 1 base from V and 2 from J, leaving 11 bases between them. The germline CDR1 and CDR2 sequences are SGHTA and FQGTGA. The CDR3 has 15 residues. CDR3 nucleotides: TGTGCCAGCAGCTTAAACGGAGGTCAGCAAGAGACCCAGTACTTC. Protein product: CASSLNGGQQETQYF. Combining the CDR3 with reference TRBV7-3 and TRBJ2-5 gives the whole variable domain GAGVSQTPSNKVTEKGKYVELRCDPISGHTALYWYRQSLGQGPEFLIYFQGTGAADDSGLPNDRFFAVRPEGSVSTLKIQRTERGDSAVYLCASSLNGGQQETQYFGPGTRLLVL.

This clone was seen a few times. The chain couples TRBV29-1 to TRBJ1-2; 12 bases are shared with TRBD1. CDR3 length: 15 residues. In germline, CDR1 is SQVTM, CDR2 ANQGSEA. V shed 7 bases and J 8 bases; nucleotides not matched to a gene: 14. The DNA for the CDR3 is TGCAGCGCCAAATTCCCGGGACAGGGGGCGAGAGGCTACACCTTC. This gives the protein CSAKFPGQGARGYTF. Based on the CDR3 plus reference TRBV29-1 and TRBJ1-2, the full variable domain is SAVISQKPSRDICQRGTSLTIQCQVDSQVTMMFWYRQQPGQSLTLIATANQGSEATYESGFVIDKFPISRPNLTFSTLTVSNMSPEDSSIYLCSAKFPGQGARGYTFGSGTRLTVV.

CDR3 sequence: CASSLTGENYEQYF. Written as DNA, the CDR3 is TGCGCCAGCAGCTTGACAGGGGAAAACTACGAGCAGTACTTC. The chain links TRBV5-1 to TRBJ2-7, with 7 positions matching TRBD1. The CDR3 spans 14 residues. Germline V CDR1 and CDR2: SGHRS, YFSETQ. V shed 1 base and J 3 bases; nucleotides not matched to a gene: 4.

This clone was found many times. J is TRBJ2-7 and V is TRBV2, with a tentative D call TRBD2 (6 bases). The CDR3 runs to 14 residues. The ends were cut back, 4 bases at V and 6 bases at J, with 16 bases in the middle. Germline CDR1 is SNHLY and CDR2 is FYNNEI. CDR3 bases: TGTGCCAGCAGTGCCGGGACTGCTAGGTCCGAGCAGTACTTC. Amino acids: CASSAGTARSEQYF.

The chain uses TRBV11-2 and TRBJ1-2, with D possibly matching TRBD1 (5 bases). Trimming stripped 1 base from V and 2 bases from J, with 5 bases between. Germline CDR1 SGHAT, CDR2 FQNNGV. CDR3 length: 13 amino acids. The CDR3 DNA reads TGTGCCAGCAGCTTAGGGACAAACTATGGCTACACCTTC. This gives the protein CASSLGTNYGYTF.